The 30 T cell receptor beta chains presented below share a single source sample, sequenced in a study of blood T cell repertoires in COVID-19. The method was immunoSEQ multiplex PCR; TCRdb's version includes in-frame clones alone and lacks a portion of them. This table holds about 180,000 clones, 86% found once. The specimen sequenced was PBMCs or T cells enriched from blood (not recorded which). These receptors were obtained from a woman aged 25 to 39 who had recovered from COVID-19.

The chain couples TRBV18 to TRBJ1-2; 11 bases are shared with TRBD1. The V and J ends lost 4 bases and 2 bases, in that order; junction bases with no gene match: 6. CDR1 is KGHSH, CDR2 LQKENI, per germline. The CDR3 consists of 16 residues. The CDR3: CASSRTGGLDNYGYTF. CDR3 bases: TGTGCCAGCTCACGGACAGGGGGCTTGGACAACTATGGCTACACCTTC.

The CDR3: CASSLAGTAEQLAGYTF. CDR3 DNA: TGTGCCAGCAGTTTGGCTGGGACAGCTGAACAGCTAGCGGGCTACACCTTC. The J gene is TRBJ1-2, the V gene TRBV27, with 7 nucleotides matching TRBD1. Germline trimming cut 3 bases from V and 8 bases from J; bases unmatched to any gene: 18. CDR3 length equals 17 residues. The germline V gene has CDR1 MNHEY and CDR2 SMNVEV (reference sequence).

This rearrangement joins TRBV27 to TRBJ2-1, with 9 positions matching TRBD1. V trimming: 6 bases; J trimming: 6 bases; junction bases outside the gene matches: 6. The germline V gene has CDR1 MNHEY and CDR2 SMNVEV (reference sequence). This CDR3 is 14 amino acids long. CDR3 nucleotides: TGTGCCAGCAGACCCGGGACAGGGATCAATGAGCAGTTCTTC. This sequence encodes CASRPGTGINEQFF.

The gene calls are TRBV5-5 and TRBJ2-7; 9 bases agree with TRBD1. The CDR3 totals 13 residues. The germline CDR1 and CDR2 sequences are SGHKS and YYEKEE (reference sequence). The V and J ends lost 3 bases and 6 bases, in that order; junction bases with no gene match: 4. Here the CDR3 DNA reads TGTGCCAGCAGCTACGCGGACAGGGGCGAGCAGTACTTC. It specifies CASSYADRGEQYF. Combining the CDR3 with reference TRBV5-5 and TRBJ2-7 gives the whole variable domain DAGVTQSPTHLIKTRGQQVTLRCSPISGHKSVSWYQQVLGQGPQFIFQYYEKEERGRGNFPDRFSARQFPNYSSELNVNALLLGDSALYLCASSYADRGEQYFGPGTRLTVT.

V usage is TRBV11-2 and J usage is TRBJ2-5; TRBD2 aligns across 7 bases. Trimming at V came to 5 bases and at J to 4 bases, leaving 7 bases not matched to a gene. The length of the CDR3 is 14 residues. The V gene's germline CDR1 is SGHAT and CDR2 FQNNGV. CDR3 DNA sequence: TGTGCCAGCAGCCTCCGGGACTATGGAGAGACCCAGTACTTC. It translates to CASSLRDYGETQYF.

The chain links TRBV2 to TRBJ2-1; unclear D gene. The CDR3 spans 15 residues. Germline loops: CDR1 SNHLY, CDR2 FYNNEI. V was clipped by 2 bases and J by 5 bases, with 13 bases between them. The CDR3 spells CASSEKRYADNEQFF. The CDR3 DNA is TGTGCCAGCAGTGAAAAACGGTACGCGGACAATGAGCAGTTCTTC.

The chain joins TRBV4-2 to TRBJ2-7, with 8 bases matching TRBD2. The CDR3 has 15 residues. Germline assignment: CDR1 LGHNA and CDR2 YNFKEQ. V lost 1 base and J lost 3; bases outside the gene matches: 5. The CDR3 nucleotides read TGTGCCAGCAGCCAAGTAGTCGGGACTAGCTACGAGCAGTACTTC. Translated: CASSQVVGTSYEQYF.

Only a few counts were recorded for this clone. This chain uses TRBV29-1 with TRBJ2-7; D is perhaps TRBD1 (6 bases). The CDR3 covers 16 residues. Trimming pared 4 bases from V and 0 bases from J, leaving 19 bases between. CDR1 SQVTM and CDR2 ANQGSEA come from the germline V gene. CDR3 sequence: CSVGGGWPESSYEQYF. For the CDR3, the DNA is TGCAGCGTTGGAGGGGGTTGGCCGGAGAGCTCCTACGAGCAGTACTTC.

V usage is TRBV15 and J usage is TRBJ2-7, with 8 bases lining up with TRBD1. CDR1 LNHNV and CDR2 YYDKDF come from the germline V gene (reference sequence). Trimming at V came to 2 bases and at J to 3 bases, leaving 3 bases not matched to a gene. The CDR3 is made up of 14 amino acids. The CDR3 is CATSRIGQGYEQYF. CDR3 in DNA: TGTGCCACCAGCAGAATTGGACAGGGCTACGAGCAGTACTTC.

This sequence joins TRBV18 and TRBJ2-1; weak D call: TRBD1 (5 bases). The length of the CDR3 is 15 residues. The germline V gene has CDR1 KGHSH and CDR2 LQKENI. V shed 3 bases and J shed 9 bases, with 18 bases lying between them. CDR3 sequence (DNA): TGTGCCAGCTCACCTTGGGGCGGACCAGGAGCTGAGCAGTTCTTC. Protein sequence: CASSPWGGPGAEQFF.

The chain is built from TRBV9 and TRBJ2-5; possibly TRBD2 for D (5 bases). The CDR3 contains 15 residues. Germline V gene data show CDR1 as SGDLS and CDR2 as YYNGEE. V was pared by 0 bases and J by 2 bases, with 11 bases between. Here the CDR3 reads CASSVASRRQETQYF. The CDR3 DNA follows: TGTGCCAGCAGCGTAGCCTCTAGGAGGCAAGAGACCCAGTACTTC.

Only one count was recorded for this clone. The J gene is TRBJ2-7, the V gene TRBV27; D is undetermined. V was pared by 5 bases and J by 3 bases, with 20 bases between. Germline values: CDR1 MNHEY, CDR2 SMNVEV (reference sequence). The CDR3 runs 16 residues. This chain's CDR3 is CASSLTHSGLDYEQYF. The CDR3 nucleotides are TGTGCCAGCAGTCTCACACACAGTGGTCTGGACTACGAGCAGTACTTC.

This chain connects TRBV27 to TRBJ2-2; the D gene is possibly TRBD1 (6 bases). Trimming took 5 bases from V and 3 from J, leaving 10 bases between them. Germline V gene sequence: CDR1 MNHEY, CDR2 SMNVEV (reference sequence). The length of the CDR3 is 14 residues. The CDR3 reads CASSLGQYTGELFF. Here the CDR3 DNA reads TGTGCCAGCAGTCTAGGACAGTACACCGGGGAGCTGTTTTTT.

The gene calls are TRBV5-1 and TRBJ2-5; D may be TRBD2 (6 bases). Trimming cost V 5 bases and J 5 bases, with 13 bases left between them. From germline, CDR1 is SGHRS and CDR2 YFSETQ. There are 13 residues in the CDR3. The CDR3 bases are TGCGCCAGCAGGCCCGGGAGACGGGAGACCCAGTACTTC. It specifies CASRPGRRETQYF. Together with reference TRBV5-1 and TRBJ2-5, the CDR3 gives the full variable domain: KAGVTQTPRYLIKTRGQQVTLSCSPISGHRSVSWYQQTPGQGLQFLFEYFSETQRNKGNFPGRFSGRQFSNSRSEMNVSTLELGDSALYLCASRPGRRETQYFGPGTRLLVL.

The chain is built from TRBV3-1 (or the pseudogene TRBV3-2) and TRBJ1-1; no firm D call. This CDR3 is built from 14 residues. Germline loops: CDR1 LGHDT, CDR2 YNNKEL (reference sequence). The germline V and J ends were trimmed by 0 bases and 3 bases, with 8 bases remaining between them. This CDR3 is CASSQEGGYTEAFF. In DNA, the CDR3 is TGTGCCAGCAGCCAAGAAGGAGGGTACACTGAAGCTTTCTTT.

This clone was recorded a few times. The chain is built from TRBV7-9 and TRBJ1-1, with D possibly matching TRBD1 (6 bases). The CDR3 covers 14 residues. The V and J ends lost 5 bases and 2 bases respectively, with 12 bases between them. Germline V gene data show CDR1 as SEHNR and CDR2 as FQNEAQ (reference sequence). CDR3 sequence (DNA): TGTGCCAGCAGCGACGGGGGGCGCAACACTGAAGCTTTCTTT. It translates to CASSDGGRNTEAFF.

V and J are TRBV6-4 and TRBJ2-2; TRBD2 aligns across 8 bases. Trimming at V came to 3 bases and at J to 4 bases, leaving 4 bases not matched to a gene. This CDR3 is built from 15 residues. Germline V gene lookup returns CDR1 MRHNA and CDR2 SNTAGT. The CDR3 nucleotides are TGTGCCAGCAGTGATCGAGCGGGAGCCACCGGGGAGCTGTTTTTT. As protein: CASSDRAGATGELFF.

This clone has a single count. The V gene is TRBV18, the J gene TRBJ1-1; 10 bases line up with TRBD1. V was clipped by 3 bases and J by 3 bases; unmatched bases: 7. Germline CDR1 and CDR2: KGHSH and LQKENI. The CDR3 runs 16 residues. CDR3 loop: CASSPQTGTGDTEAFF. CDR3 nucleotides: TGTGCCAGCTCACCCCAGACCGGGACAGGGGACACTGAAGCTTTCTTT.

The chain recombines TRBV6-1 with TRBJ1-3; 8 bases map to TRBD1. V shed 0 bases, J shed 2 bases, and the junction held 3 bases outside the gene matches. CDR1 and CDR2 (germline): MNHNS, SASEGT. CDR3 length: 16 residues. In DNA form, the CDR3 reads TGTGCCAGCAGTGAAGCTCCGGACAGGGCTGGAAACACCATATATTTT. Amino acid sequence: CASSEAPDRAGNTIYF.

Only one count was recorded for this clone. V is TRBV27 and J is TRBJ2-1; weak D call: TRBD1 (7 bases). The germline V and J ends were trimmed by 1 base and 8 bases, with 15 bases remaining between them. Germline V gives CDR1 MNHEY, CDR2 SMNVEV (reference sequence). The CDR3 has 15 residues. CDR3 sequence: CASSLYGQEGDEQFF. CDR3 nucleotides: TGTGCCAGCAGTTTATATGGACAGGAGGGGGATGAGCAGTTCTTC.

Here the CDR3 reads CASSLAGQGGEQYF. CDR3 DNA sequence: TGCGCCAGCAGCTTGGCGGGACAGGGTGGTGAGCAGTACTTC. The genes are TRBV5-1 and TRBJ2-7; 9 bases align to TRBD1. Germline CDR1 reads SGHRS; CDR2 reads YFSETQ. This CDR3 has 14 amino acids. V trimming: 0 bases; J trimming: 7 bases; junction bases outside the gene matches: 5.

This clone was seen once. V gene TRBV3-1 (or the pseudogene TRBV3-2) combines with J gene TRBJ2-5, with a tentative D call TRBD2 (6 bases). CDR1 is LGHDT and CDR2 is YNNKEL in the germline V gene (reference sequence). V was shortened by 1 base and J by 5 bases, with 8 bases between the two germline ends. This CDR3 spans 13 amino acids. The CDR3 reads CASSQGGGETQYF. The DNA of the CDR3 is TGTGCCAGCAGCCAAGGTGGAGGGGAGACCCAGTACTTC.

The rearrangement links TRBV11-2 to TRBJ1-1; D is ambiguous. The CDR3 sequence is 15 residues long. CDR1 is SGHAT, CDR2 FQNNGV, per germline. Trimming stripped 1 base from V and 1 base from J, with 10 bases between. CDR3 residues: CASSLVRRGNTEAFF. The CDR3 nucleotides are TGTGCCAGCAGCTTAGTTAGACGGGGGAACACTGAAGCTTTCTTT.

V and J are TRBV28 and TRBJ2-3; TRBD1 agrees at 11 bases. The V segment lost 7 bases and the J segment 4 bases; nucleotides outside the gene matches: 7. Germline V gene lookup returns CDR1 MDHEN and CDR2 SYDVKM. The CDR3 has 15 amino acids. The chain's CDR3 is CASNKPGQGADTQYF. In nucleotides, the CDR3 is TGTGCCAGCAACAAACCGGGACAGGGGGCAGATACGCAGTATTTT.

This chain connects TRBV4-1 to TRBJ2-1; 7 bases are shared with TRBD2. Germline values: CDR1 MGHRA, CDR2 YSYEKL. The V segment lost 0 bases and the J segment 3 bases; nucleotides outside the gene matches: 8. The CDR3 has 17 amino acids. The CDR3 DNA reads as TGCGCCAGCAGCCAAGATATGACGGGAGGACACTACAATGAGCAGTTCTTC. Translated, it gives CASSQDMTGGHYNEQFF.

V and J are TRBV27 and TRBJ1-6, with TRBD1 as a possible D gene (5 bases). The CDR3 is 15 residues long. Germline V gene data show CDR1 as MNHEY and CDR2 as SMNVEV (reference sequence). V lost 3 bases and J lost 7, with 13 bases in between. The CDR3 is CASSFIGQGNSPLHF. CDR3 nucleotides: TGTGCCAGCAGTTTTATAGGGCAGGGAAATTCACCCCTCCACTTT.

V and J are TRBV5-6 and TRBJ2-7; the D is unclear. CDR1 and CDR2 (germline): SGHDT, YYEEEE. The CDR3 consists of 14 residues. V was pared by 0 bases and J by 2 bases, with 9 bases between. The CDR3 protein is CASSLVQITYEQYF. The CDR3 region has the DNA TGTGCCAGCAGCTTGGTACAGATCACCTACGAGCAGTACTTC.

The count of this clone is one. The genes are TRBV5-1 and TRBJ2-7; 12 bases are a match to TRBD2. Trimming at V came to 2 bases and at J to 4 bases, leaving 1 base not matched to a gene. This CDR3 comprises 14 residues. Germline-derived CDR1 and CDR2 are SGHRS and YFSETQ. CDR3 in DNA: TGCGCCAGCAGCTTCGGACTAGCGGGATACGAGCAGTACTTC. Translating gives CASSFGLAGYEQYF.

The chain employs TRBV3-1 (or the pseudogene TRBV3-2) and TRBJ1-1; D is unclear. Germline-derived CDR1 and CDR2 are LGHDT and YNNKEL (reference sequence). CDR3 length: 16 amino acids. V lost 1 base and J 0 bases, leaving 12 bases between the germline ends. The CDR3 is CASSQVGPVMNTEAFF. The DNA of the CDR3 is TGTGCCAGCAGCCAAGTTGGGCCCGTAATGAACACTGAAGCTTTCTTT.

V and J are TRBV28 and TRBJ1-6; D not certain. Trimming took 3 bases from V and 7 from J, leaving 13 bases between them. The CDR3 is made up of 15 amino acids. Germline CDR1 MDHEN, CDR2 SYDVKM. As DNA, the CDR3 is TGTGCCAGCAGTTTTATCTCTCGTGCGAATTCACCCCTCCACTTT. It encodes CASSFISRANSPLHF. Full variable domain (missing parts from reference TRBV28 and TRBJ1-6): DVKVTQSSRYLVKRTGEKVFLECVQDMDHENMFWYRQDPGLGLRLIYFSYDVKMKEKGDIPEGYSVSREKKERFSLILESASTNQTSMYLCASSFISRANSPLHFGNGTRLTVT.